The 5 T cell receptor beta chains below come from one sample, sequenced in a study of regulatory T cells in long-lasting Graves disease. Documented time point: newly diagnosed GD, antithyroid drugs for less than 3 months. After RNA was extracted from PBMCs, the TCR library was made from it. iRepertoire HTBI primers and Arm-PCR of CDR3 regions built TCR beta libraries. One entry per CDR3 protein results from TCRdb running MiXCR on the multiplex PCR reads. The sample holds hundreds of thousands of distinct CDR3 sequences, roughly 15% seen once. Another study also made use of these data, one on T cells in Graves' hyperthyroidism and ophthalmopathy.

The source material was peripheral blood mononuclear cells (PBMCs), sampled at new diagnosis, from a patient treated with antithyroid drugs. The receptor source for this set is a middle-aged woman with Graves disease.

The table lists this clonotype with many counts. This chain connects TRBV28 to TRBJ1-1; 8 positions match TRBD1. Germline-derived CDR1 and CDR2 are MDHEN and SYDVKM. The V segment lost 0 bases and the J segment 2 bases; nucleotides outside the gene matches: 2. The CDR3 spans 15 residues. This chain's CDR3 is CASSLWAGGNTEAFF. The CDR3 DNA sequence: TGTGCCAGCAGTTTATGGGCAGGGGGCAACACTGAAGCTTTCTTT.

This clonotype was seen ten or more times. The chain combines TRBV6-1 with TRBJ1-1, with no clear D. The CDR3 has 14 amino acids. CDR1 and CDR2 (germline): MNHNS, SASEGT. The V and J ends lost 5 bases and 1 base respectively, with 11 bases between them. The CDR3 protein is CASSRLFANTEAFF. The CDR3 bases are TGTGCCAGCAGTAGACTTTTCGCGAACACTGAAGCTTTCTTT.

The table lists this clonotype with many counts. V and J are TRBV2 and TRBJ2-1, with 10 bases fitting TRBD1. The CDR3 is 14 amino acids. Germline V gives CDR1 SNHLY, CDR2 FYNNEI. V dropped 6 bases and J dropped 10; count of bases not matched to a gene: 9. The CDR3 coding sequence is TGTGCCAGCAGCATTGACAGGGGGCAAAGGGAGCAGTTCTTC. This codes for CASSIDRGQREQFF. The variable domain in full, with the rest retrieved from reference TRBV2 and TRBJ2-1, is EPEVTQTPSHQVTQMGQEVILRCVPISNHLYFYWYRQILGQKVEFLVSFYNNEISEKSEIFDDQFSVERPDGSNFTLKIRSTKLEDSAMYFCASSIDRGQREQFFGPGTRLTVL.

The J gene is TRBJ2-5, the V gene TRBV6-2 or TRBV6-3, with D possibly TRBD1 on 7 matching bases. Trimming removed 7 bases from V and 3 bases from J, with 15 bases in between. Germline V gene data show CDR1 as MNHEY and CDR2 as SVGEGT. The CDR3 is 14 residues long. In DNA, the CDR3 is TGTGCCAGCACCGGTGCCAGGGGGGAAGAGACCCAGTACTTC. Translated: CASTGARGEETQYF.

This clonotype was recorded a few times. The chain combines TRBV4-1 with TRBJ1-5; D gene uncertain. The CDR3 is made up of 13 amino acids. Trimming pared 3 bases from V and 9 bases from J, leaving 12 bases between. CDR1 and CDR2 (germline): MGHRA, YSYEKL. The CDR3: CASSQTAKGPQHF. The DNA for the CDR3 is TGCGCCAGCAGCCAGACGGCGAAAGGGCCCCAGCATTTT.